This T cell receptor beta chain is from a study of patients and donors after allogeneic stem cell transplantation. CDR3 length equals 17 residues. V trimming: 5 bases; J trimming: 2 bases; junction bases outside the gene matches: 4. TCRdb reanalysed the RT-PCR reads using MiXCR and keeps one entry per CDR3 protein. This sample has 150,000 to 200,000 distinct CDR3 sequences; 20% to 25% occur once, and the top ten carry roughly 27%. This clonotype was seen a handful of times. The clonotype originates from a human donor who was either an allogeneic HSCT recipient or a stem cell or donor lymphocyte infusion donor (not recorded which). It is not recorded whose cells these are; they may come from a transplant donor. The specimen sequenced was blood, either unsorted or a sorted T cell fraction (not recorded which). The chain employs TRBV12-3 or TRBV12-4 and TRBJ2-1; 15 bases map to TRBD2. The DNA of the CDR3 is TGTGCCAGCAGTCACGGGACTAGCGGGAGGACCTACAATGAGCAGTTCTTC. Translation: CASSHGTSGRTYNEQFF.